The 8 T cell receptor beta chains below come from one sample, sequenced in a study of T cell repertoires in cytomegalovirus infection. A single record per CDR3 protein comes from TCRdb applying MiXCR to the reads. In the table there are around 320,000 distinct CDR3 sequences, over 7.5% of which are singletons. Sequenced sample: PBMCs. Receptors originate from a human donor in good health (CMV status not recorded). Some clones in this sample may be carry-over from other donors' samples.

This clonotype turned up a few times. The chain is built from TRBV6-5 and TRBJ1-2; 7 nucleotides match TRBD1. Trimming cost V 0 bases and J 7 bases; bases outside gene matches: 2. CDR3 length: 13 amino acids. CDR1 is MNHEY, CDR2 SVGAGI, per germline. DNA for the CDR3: TGTGCCAGCAGTTACTCCGACAGGGCTGGCTACACCTTC. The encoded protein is CASSYSDRAGYTF.

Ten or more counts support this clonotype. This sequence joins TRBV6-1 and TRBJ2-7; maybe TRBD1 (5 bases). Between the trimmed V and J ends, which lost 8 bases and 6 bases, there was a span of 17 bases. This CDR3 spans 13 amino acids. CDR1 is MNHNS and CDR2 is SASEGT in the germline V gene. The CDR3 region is CASRTTEPIEQYF. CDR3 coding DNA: TGTGCCAGCCGAACGACAGAACCCATCGAGCAGTACTTC.

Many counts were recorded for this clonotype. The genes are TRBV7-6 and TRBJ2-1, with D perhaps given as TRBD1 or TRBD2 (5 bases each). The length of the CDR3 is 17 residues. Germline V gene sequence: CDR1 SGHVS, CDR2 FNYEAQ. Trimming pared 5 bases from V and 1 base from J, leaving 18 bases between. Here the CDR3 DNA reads TGTGCCAGCAGCCTAAGGGTGGGGGAGTGGTCCTACAATGAGCAGTTCTTC. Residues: CASSLRVGEWSYNEQFF.

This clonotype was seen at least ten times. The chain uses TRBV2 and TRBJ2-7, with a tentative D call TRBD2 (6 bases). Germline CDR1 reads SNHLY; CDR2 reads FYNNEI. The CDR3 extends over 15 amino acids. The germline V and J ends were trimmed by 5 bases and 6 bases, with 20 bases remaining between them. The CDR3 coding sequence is TGTGCCAGCAGTCGAGGGGACTCCACCCTGAGCGAGCAGTACTTC. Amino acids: CASSRGDSTLSEQYF.

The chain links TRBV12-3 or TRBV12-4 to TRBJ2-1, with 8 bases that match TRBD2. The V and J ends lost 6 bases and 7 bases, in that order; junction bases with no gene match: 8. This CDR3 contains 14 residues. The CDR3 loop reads CASRHSGSLNEQFF. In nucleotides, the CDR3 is TGTGCCAGCAGACACAGCGGGAGCCTGAATGAGCAGTTCTTC.

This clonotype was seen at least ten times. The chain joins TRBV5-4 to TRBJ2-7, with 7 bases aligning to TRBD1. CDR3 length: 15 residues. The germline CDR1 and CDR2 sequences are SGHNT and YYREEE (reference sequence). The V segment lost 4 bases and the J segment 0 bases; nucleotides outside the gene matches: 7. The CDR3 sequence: CASSQPGQSSYEQYF. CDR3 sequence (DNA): TGTGCCAGCAGCCAACCGGGACAGAGCTCCTACGAGCAGTACTTC.

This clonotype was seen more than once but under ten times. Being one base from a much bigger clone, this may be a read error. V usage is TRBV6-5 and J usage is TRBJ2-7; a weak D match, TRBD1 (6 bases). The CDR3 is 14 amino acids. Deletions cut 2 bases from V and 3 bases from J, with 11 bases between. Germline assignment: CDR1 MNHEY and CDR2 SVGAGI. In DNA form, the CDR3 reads TGTGCCAGCAGTTACGCCAGGGGCCGCTACGAGCAGTACTTC. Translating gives CASSYARGRYEQYF.

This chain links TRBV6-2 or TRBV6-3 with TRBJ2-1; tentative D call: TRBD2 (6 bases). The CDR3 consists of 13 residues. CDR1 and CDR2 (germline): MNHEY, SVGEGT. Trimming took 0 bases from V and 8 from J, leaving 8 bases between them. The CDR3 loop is CASSYSSGHEQFF. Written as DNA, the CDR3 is TGTGCCAGCAGTTACTCGAGCGGGCATGAGCAGTTCTTC.